These T cell receptor beta chains were read from a single sample in a study of T cell repertoires in cytomegalovirus infection. Antigens of these TCRs are unknown. One entry per CDR3 protein, called by TCRdb with MiXCR from the reads. This repertoire shows about a million distinct CDR3 sequences, roughly 30% found once; its top ten account for roughly an eighth. Source: cultured CD8+ T cells from PBMCs, taken from culture after CMV antigen stimulation. The receptors here all came from a human donor in good health (CMV status not recorded). Some clones in this sample may be carry-over from other donors' samples. Each CDR3 is given with its conserved first and last residue. The order of the fields is clone size, J gene, V gene, D gene, CDR3 protein, CDR3 DNA. The D gene is left open where the match is weak. The size field is filled for only some rows; it gives once, few, many or a size class.

>-|TRBJ2-7|TRBV20-1|-
CSARDLGGYEQYF
TGCAGTGCTAGAGATCTCGGCGGCTACGAGCAGTACTTC
>-|TRBJ1-5|TRBV6-1|-
CASSPGPGGQPQHF
TGTGCCAGCAGCCCTGGACCCGGCGGTCAGCCCCAGCATTTT
>few|TRBJ2-1|TRBV6-2/TRBV6-3|-
CASSLTNYNEQFF
TGTGCCAGCAGTCTTACCAACTACAATGAGCAGTTCTTC
>-|TRBJ2-3|TRBV20-1|TRBD2
CSASSASGVLTDTQYF
TGCAGTGCTAGTTCGGCTAGCGGGGTACTCACAGATACGCAGTATTTT
>-|TRBJ1-4|TRBV7-9|-
CASSPYLGIKDEKLFF
TGTGCCAGCAGCCCCTATCTCGGAATCAAAGATGAAAAACTGTTTTTT
>many|TRBJ1-2|TRBV7-6|TRBD1
CASSLETGGYGYTF
TGTGCCAGCAGCTTAGAAACAGGGGGCTATGGCTACACCTTC
>many|TRBJ2-5|TRBV12-3/TRBV12-4|-
CASSLTRGAETQYF
TGTGCCAGCAGTTTAACTCGCGGGGCAGAGACCCAGTACTTC
>many|TRBJ1-2|TRBV7-9|-
CASSSGQRILNYGYTF
TGTGCCAGCAGCTCAGGACAGCGAATTCTTAACTATGGCTACACCTTC
>-|TRBJ2-1|TRBV10-3|TRBD2
CAISRTLAGETNEQFF
TGTGCCATCAGTAGAACACTAGCGGGGGAAACCAATGAGCAGTTCTTC
>few|TRBJ2-1|TRBV4-1|-
CASSRFSSDEQFF
TGCGCCAGCAGCAGGTTTAGTTCGGATGAGCAGTTCTTC
>few|TRBJ2-1|TRBV7-9|TRBD1
CASSLLTGGYNEQFF
TGTGCCAGCAGCTTGCTGACAGGGGGGTACAATGAGCAGTTCTTC
>many|TRBJ2-2|TRBV7-9|TRBD1
CASSFPGTGNTGELFF
TGTGCCAGCAGCTTCCCCGGGACAGGGAACACCGGGGAGCTGTTTTTT
>few|TRBJ1-6|TRBV7-9|-
CASSQDQGSYNSPLHF
TGTGCCAGCAGTCAGGACCAGGGGTCCTATAATTCACCCCTCCACTTT
>-|TRBJ2-2|TRBV6-2/TRBV6-3|-
CASSYRGGAGELFF
TGTGCCAGCAGTTACAGGGGTGGGGCCGGGGAGCTGTTTTTT
>few|TRBJ1-1|TRBV3-1|-
CATYPGGDEVNTEAFF
TGTGCCACCTACCCTGGAGGGGACGAGGTAAACACTGAAGCTTTCTTT
>-|TRBJ2-4|TRBV10-3|TRBD1
CAIRDTGTENIQYF
TGTGCCATCAGAGACACAGGGACAGAGAACATTCAGTACTTC
>-|TRBJ1-1|TRBV12-3/TRBV12-4|TRBD1
CASSIRTGPTEAFF
TGTGCCAGCAGTATCAGGACAGGCCCCACTGAAGCTTTCTTT
>many|TRBJ1-6|TRBV6-5|-
CASTDRNNSPLHF
TGTGCCAGCACCGACAGGAATAATTCACCCCTCCACTTT
>few|TRBJ2-7|TRBV4-1|TRBD1
CASSLVWAVDRSYEQYF
TGCGCCAGCAGCTTGGTGTGGGCCGTGGACAGGAGTTACGAGCAGTACTTC
>-|TRBJ1-4|TRBV10-3|-
CAIRIPTARGEKLFF
TGTGCCATTCGTATCCCTACGGCCCGGGGCGAAAAACTGTTTTTT
>-|TRBJ2-1|TRBV19|-
CASSINGVSYNEQFF
TGTGCCAGTAGTATAAATGGGGTCTCCTACAATGAACAGTTCTTC
>-|TRBJ2-1|TRBV12-3/TRBV12-4|-
CASSSGSSEQFF
TGTGCCAGCAGTTCGGGGTCGAGTGAGCAGTTCTTC
>many|TRBJ1-3|TRBV7-2|-
CASSSGRSSGNTIYF
TGTGCCAGCAGCTCCGGACGGAGCTCTGGAAACACCATATATTTT
>-|TRBJ1-1|TRBV6-5|-
CASSYPSGTEAFF
TGTGCCAGCAGTTACCCCAGCGGCACTGAAGCTTTCTTT